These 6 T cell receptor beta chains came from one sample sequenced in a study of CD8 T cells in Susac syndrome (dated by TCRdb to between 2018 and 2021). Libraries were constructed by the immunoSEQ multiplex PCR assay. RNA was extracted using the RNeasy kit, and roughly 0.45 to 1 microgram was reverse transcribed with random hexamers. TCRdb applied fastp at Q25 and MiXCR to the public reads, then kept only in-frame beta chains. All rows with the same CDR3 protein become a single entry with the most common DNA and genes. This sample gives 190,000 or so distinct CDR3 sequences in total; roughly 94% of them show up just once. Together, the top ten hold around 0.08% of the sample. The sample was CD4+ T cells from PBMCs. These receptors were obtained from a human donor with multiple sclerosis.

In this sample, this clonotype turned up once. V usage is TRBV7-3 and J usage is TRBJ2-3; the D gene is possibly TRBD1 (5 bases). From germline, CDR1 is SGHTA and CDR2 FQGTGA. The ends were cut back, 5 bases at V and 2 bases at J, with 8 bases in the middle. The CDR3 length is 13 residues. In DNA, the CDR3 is TGTGCCAGCAGCCAGGGCCACACAGATACGCAGTATTTT. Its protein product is CASSQGHTDTQYF.

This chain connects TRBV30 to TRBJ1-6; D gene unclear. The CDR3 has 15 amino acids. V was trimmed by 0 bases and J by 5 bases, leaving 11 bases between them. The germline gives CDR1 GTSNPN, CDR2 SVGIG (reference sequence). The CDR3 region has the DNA TGTGCCTGGAGTGTACGAGGACCCAATAATTCACCCCTCCACTTT. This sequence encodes CAWSVRGPNNSPLHF.

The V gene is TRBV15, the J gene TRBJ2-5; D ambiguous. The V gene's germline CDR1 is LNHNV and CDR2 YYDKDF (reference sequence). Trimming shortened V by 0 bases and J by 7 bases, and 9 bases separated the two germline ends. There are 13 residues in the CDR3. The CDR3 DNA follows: TGTGCCACCAGCAGAGATCTCCCCCGGACCCAGTACTTC. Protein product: CATSRDLPRTQYF.

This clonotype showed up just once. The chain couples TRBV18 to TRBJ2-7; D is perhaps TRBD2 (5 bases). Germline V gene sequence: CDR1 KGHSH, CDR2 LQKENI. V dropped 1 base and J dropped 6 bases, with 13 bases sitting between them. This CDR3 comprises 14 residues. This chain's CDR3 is CASSPRTAGGEQYV. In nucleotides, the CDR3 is TGTGCCAGCTCACCACGGACGGCCGGAGGCGAGCAGTACGTC.

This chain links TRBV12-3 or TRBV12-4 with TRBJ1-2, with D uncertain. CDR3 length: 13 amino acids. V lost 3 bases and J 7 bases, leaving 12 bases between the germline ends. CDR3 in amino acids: CASSFEGARGYTF. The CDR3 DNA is TGTGCCAGCAGTTTTGAGGGAGCCCGTGGCTACACCTTC.

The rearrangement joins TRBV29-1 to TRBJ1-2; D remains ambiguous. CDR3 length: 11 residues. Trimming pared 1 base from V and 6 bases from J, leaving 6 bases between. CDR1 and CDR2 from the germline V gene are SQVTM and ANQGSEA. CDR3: CSVEGTDGYTF. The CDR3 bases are TGCAGCGTTGAAGGGACGGATGGCTACACCTTC.